This is a list of T cell receptor beta chains from one sample in a study of T cells in Graves' hyperthyroidism and ophthalmopathy. One entry per CDR3 protein results from TCRdb running MiXCR on the multiplex PCR reads. The data contain 750,000 to 950,000 distinct CDR3 sequences, around 39% of them singletons. Sequences were obtained from blood. The receptors stem from a man younger than 35 with Graves' hyperthyroidism. The CDR3 runs from the conserved cysteine through the conserved F or W. Each record gives: D gene, V gene, clone size, J gene, CDR3 DNA, CDR3 protein. The D gene is left open where the match is weak. Part of the rows lack a size; the others show once, few, many or a class for expanded clones.

D gene: -; V gene: TRBV20-1; clone size: many; J gene: TRBJ2-7; CDR3 DNA: TGCAGTGCCTCCAAGGCCGAACGGGAGCAGTACTTC; CDR3 protein: CSASKAEREQYF
D gene: TRBD1; V gene: TRBV29-1; clone size: -; J gene: TRBJ2-7; CDR3 DNA: TGCAGCGTCTCGGGACAGGGCTACGAGCAGTACTTC; CDR3 protein: CSVSGQGYEQYF
D gene: -; V gene: TRBV29-1; clone size: -; J gene: TRBJ1-1; CDR3 DNA: TGCAGCGTCAGGGACAATGAGCAGTTCTTT; CDR3 protein: CSVRDNEQFF
D gene: -; V gene: TRBV5-4; clone size: -; J gene: TRBJ2-7; CDR3 DNA: TGTGCCAGCAGCTTGAAGAGGGACACCTACGAGCAGTACTTC; CDR3 protein: CASSLKRDTYEQYF
D gene: -; V gene: TRBV7-2; clone size: many; J gene: TRBJ1-1; CDR3 DNA: TGTGCCAGCAGCTTCTCTGCCGGGACGCCTAATGAAGCTTTCTTT; CDR3 protein: CASSFSAGTPNEAFF
D gene: TRBD1; V gene: TRBV12-3/TRBV12-4; clone size: -; J gene: TRBJ1-3; CDR3 DNA: TGTGCCAGCAGTCAACAGGGGATCTCTGGAAACACCATATATTTT; CDR3 protein: CASSQQGISGNTIYF
D gene: -; V gene: TRBV24-1; clone size: many; J gene: TRBJ2-5; CDR3 DNA: TGTGCCACCAGTGATTGGAAGCACCAAGAGACCCAGTACTTC; CDR3 protein: CATSDWKHQETQYF
D gene: -; V gene: TRBV10-3; clone size: -; J gene: TRBJ1-5; CDR3 DNA: TGTGCCAGCAGGGCTACTGGTAGTCAGCCCCAGCATTTT; CDR3 protein: CASRATGSQPQHF
D gene: -; V gene: TRBV24-1; clone size: few; J gene: TRBJ1-2; CDR3 DNA: TGTGCCAGCAGTTCTTATCCCTCGGGGACCAACTATGGCTACACCTTC; CDR3 protein: CASSSYPSGTNYGYTF
D gene: -; V gene: TRBV2; clone size: few; J gene: TRBJ1-5; CDR3 DNA: TGTGCCAGCAGTGTGATGCTAAGGAGGGGGACCCAGCCCCAGCATTTT; CDR3 protein: CASSVMLRRGTQPQHF
D gene: -; V gene: TRBV7-2; clone size: few; J gene: TRBJ1-6; CDR3 DNA: TGTGCCAGCAGCCCGGTGGGATACTGGACCCTCCACTTT; CDR3 protein: CASSPVGYWTLHF
D gene: -; V gene: TRBV9; clone size: -; J gene: TRBJ1-5; CDR3 DNA: TGTGCCAGCAGCCCCTCGGTGATCTCCTACGAGCAGCCCCAGCATTTT; CDR3 protein: CASSPSVISYEQPQHF
D gene: -; V gene: TRBV6-5; clone size: few; J gene: TRBJ2-7; CDR3 DNA: TGTGCCAGCAGCCGAGGCAGCAGGGACCCCTACGAGCAGTACTTC; CDR3 protein: CASSRGSRDPYEQYF
D gene: -; V gene: TRBV15; clone size: few; J gene: TRBJ1-1; CDR3 DNA: TGTGCCACCAGCAAAAGATTAGGGAGTTCTCCTTACACTGAAGCTTTCTTT; CDR3 protein: CATSKRLGSSPYTEAFF
D gene: -; V gene: TRBV7-9; clone size: many; J gene: TRBJ2-7; CDR3 DNA: TGTGCCAGCAGCTTAATAGCGGCCGGCTACGAGCAGTACTTC; CDR3 protein: CASSLIAAGYEQYF
D gene: -; V gene: TRBV10-3; clone size: -; J gene: TRBJ1-2; CDR3 DNA: TGTGCCAGCAGTGAAGCGGCTCCCAGGCCCTATGGCTACACCTTC; CDR3 protein: CASSEAAPRPYGYTF
D gene: -; V gene: TRBV7-9; clone size: many; J gene: TRBJ2-7; CDR3 DNA: TGTGCCAGCAGCCCCAAGGGACCCTACGAGCAGTACTTC; CDR3 protein: CASSPKGPYEQYF
D gene: -; V gene: TRBV20-1; clone size: -; J gene: TRBJ1-4; CDR3 DNA: TGCAGTGCTAGGCCCCTCGCTAATGAAAAACTGTTTTTT; CDR3 protein: CSARPLANEKLFF
D gene: -; V gene: TRBV5-1; clone size: -; J gene: TRBJ1-2; CDR3 DNA: TGCGCCAGCAGCTTGGAGGGAGGCGAACCCTATGGCTACACCTTC; CDR3 protein: CASSLEGGEPYGYTF
D gene: TRBD1; V gene: TRBV10-3; clone size: -; J gene: TRBJ2-7; CDR3 DNA: TGTGCCAGCAGTTCGCCGGGACAGGGGGCAGCGCAGTACTTC; CDR3 protein: CASSSPGQGAAQYF
D gene: TRBD2; V gene: TRBV20-1; clone size: -; J gene: TRBJ2-5; CDR3 DNA: TGCAGTGCTAGTTGGAGCGGGACCCACCAAGAGACCCAGTACTTC; CDR3 protein: CSASWSGTHQETQYF
D gene: -; V gene: TRBV6-6; clone size: -; J gene: TRBJ1-5; CDR3 DNA: TGTGCCAGCAGGGTGTCACCGCTACAGGGTCAGCCCCAGCATTTT; CDR3 protein: CASRVSPLQGQPQHF
D gene: TRBD2; V gene: TRBV2; clone size: many; J gene: TRBJ2-7; CDR3 DNA: TGTGCCAGCACCCTTAGCGGGGCCAGCTCCTACGAGCAGTACTTC; CDR3 protein: CASTLSGASSYEQYF
D gene: -; V gene: TRBV12-3/TRBV12-4; clone size: -; J gene: TRBJ1-1; CDR3 DNA: TGTGCCACCAGTTTCCCCGCTCCCGACCCGAACACTGAAGCTTTCTTT; CDR3 protein: CATSFPAPDPNTEAFF
D gene: TRBD2; V gene: TRBV9; clone size: -; J gene: TRBJ2-3; CDR3 DNA: TGTGCCGGAGGGAGGGGAGGTAGCACAGATACGCAGTATTTT; CDR3 protein: CAGGRGGSTDTQYF
D gene: TRBD1; V gene: TRBV25-1; clone size: many; J gene: TRBJ1-1; CDR3 DNA: TGTGCCAGTCAGACAGGGGCCACTGAAGCTTTCTTT; CDR3 protein: CASQTGATEAFF
D gene: -; V gene: TRBV10-3; clone size: many; J gene: TRBJ1-5; CDR3 DNA: TGTGCCACCGGACAGCCCTCGGAGCCCCAGCATTTT; CDR3 protein: CATGQPSEPQHF
D gene: TRBD1; V gene: TRBV7-8; clone size: once; J gene: TRBJ1-6; CDR3 DNA: TGTGCCAGCAGCTCCGGGACAGGGGGGAAAGGGAATTCACCCCTCCACTTT; CDR3 protein: CASSSGTGGKGNSPLHF
D gene: -; V gene: TRBV25-1; clone size: -; J gene: TRBJ1-1; CDR3 DNA: TGTGCCAGTGAAACAGGGAACACTGAAGCTTTCTTT; CDR3 protein: CASETGNTEAFF
D gene: TRBD2; V gene: TRBV11-2; clone size: -; J gene: TRBJ2-3; CDR3 DNA: TGTGCCAGCAGTCCTCCTAGCGGGAATACAGATACGCAGTATTTT; CDR3 protein: CASSPPSGNTDTQYF